These T cell receptor beta chains were read from a single sample in a study of blood T cell repertoires in COVID-19. Clones were sequenced by immunoSEQ multiplex PCR, and TCRdb holds only the in-frame ones, with some missing. The table has about 30,000 clones, approximately 92% seen once. Sequenced material: peripheral blood. These receptors were obtained from a man at least 80 years old with acute or convalescent COVID-19. Each CDR3 is given with its conserved first and last residue. A D gene is named only where the DNA matches it firmly. Part of the rows lack a size; the others show once, few, many or a class for expanded clones.

-	TRBJ1-2	TRBV14	-	CASSQGEGVDGYTF	TGTGCCAGCAGCCAAGGCGAGGGGGTCGATGGCTACACCTTC
-	TRBJ1-1	TRBV3-1/TRBV3-2	TRBD1	CASSQDWTGGREAFF	TGTGCCAGCAGCCAAGATTGGACAGGGGGTAGAGAAGCTTTCTTT
-	TRBJ1-1	TRBV19	-	CASSEFGAQLTEAFF	TGTGCCAGTAGCGAGTTTGGGGCGCAGCTCACTGAAGCTTTCTTT
-	TRBJ2-5	TRBV5-1	TRBD2	CASSPIAGEKETQYF	TGCGCCAGCAGTCCTATAGCGGGAGAGAAAGAGACCCAGTACTTC
-	TRBJ1-2	TRBV5-1	TRBD1	CASSSGQGYYGYTF	TGCGCCAGCAGCTCGGGACAGGGGTACTATGGCTACACCTTC
-	TRBJ2-7	TRBV6-6	-	CASSNEPGSYEQYF	TGTGCCAGCAGCAACGAACCGGGATCCTACGAGCAGTACTTC
-	TRBJ1-1	TRBV25-1	TRBD1	CASNTGQGNTEAFF	TGTGCCAGCAACACCGGACAGGGGAACACTGAAGCTTTCTTT
-	TRBJ1-2	TRBV4-1	TRBD1	CASSHPIRGQAYYGYTF	TGCGCCAGCAGCCATCCGATTCGGGGACAGGCTTACTATGGCTACACCTTC
-	TRBJ2-5	TRBV19	TRBD2	CASSILAGVETQYF	TGTGCCAGTAGTATACTAGCGGGAGTAGAGACCCAGTACTTC
-	TRBJ2-5	TRBV5-1	-	CASSLSAYQETQYF	TGCGCCAGCAGCTTATCAGCGTACCAAGAGACCCAGTACTTC
-	TRBJ2-5	TRBV11-1	-	CASSSPSRGETQYF	TGTGCCAGCAGCTCTCCGTCCAGGGGAGAGACCCAGTACTTC
once	TRBJ1-4	TRBV5-1	-	CASSLDGGEKEKLFF	TGCGCCAGCAGCTTGGATGGGGGCGAGAAGGAAAAACTGTTTTTT
-	TRBJ2-2	TRBV19	TRBD2	CASTRLAGVNTGELFF	TGTGCCAGTACAAGACTAGCGGGAGTGAACACCGGGGAGCTGTTTTTT
-	TRBJ1-4	TRBV7-9	-	CASSLSQSNEKLFF	TGTGCCAGCAGCTTAAGTCAGTCTAATGAAAAACTGTTTTTT
-	TRBJ1-2	TRBV30	-	CAWSAAGRAYGYTF	TGTGCCTGGAGTGCGGCGGGCAGAGCTTATGGCTACACCTTC
once	TRBJ2-3	TRBV15	TRBD2	CATSSTPSGGTDTQYF	TGTGCCACCAGCTCCACCCCCAGCGGGGGCACAGATACGCAGTATTTT
-	TRBJ2-1	TRBV5-6	-	CASSLAGEVSREQFF	TGTGCCAGCAGCTTGGCGGGAGAGGTTTCCCGGGAGCAGTTCTTC
-	TRBJ2-2	TRBV28	-	CASSPMGANTGELFF	TGTGCCAGCAGTCCAATGGGGGCCAACACCGGGGAGCTGTTTTTT
-	TRBJ1-1	TRBV27	-	CASRRDLMNTEAFF	TGTGCCAGCAGGAGGGATCTAATGAACACTGAAGCTTTCTTT
-	TRBJ2-3	TRBV4-2	-	CASSQDPSAEGDTQYF	TGTGCCAGCAGCCAAGATCCTAGTGCGGAGGGGGATACGCAGTATTTT
-	TRBJ1-2	TRBV7-9	TRBD1	CASSSGGADGYTF	TGTGCCAGCAGCTCAGGGGGCGCGGATGGCTACACCTTC
-	TRBJ1-5	TRBV29-1	TRBD1	CSVEDQGQGAIQPQHF	TGCAGCGTTGAAGATCAAGGGCAGGGGGCGATTCAGCCCCAGCATTTT
-	TRBJ2-1	TRBV27	-	CASSLQGPYNEQFF	TGTGCCAGCAGTTTACAGGGCCCCTACAATGAGCAGTTCTTC
-	TRBJ2-5	TRBV25-1	TRBD2	CASGPFSGAEETQYF	TGTGCCAGCGGACCCTTTAGCGGGGCAGAAGAGACCCAGTACTTC
-	TRBJ1-3	TRBV5-4	-	CASSFALTTPGGNTIYF	TGTGCCAGCAGCTTCGCTCTAACCACGCCAGGGGGAAACACCATATATTTT
-	TRBJ2-7	TRBV10-3	TRBD2	CAISDPPGLAAVVSYEQYF	TGTGCCATCAGTGACCCACCGGGACTAGCGGCCGTGGTCTCCTACGAGCAGTACTTC
-	TRBJ1-5	TRBV21-1	-	CASSNGGQGCQPQHF	TGTGCCAGCAGCAACGGGGGACAGGGGTGTCAGCCCCAGCATTTT
-	TRBJ2-1	TRBV7-7	-	CASSLDAGSSYNEQFF	TGTGCCAGCAGCTTAGATGCGGGGAGCTCCTACAATGAGCAGTTCTTC
-	TRBJ2-1	TRBV2	TRBD2	CASSGRLAGENEQFF	TGTGCCAGCAGCGGAAGACTAGCGGGGGAGAATGAGCAGTTCTTC
once	TRBJ2-7	TRBV7-2	TRBD1	CASSFSGTGTSGSYEQYF	TGTGCCAGCAGCTTTTCCGGGACAGGGACTTCTGGGTCCTACGAGCAGTACTTC
-	TRBJ2-5	TRBV5-6	-	CASSLETAGTQYF	TGTGCCAGCAGCTTGGAGACAGCTGGGACCCAGTACTTC
-	TRBJ1-2	TRBV30	-	CAWSEGNYGYTF	TGTGCCTGGAGTGAGGGGAACTATGGCTACACCTTC
-	TRBJ2-1	TRBV5-1	-	CASSIQWGPDHNEQFF	TGCGCCAGCAGCATTCAGTGGGGCCCTGACCACAATGAGCAGTTCTTC
-	TRBJ1-1	TRBV19	TRBD1	CASRDRVNTEAFF	TGTGCCAGTAGGGACAGGGTGAACACTGAAGCTTTCTTT
-	TRBJ2-2	TRBV18	TRBD1	CASSVQGSAGELFF	TGTGCCAGCTCCGTACAGGGGTCCGCCGGGGAGCTGTTTTTT
-	TRBJ2-1	TRBV5-1	-	CASSLVSNSYNEQFF	TGCGCCAGCAGCTTGGTTTCTAACTCCTACAATGAGCAGTTCTTC
-	TRBJ1-2	TRBV29-1	TRBD1	CSVGQDGYTF	TGCAGCGTAGGACAGGATGGCTACACCTTC
-	TRBJ2-1	TRBV9	-	CASSGPISEPGDEQFF	TGTGCCAGCAGCGGACCGATTAGCGAACCAGGGGATGAGCAGTTCTTC
few	TRBJ2-3	TRBV11-1	-	CASSPSFGTDTQYF	TGTGCCAGCAGCCCTTCGTTCGGCACAGATACGCAGTATTTT
once	TRBJ2-5	TRBV2	-	CATRGASRGETQYF	TGTGCCACCCGGGGGGCTAGCCGGGGGGAGACCCAGTACTTC
-	TRBJ2-5	TRBV24-1	TRBD2	CATSVAGGETQYF	TGTGCCACCAGTGTGGCGGGGGGGGAGACCCAGTACTTC
-	TRBJ2-7	TRBV5-1	TRBD2	CASSRTSGGQQYF	TGCGCCAGCAGCCGGACTAGCGGGGGGCAGCAGTACTTC
-	TRBJ2-1	TRBV4-2	-	CASSLGGRELGEQFF	TGTGCCAGCAGCCTTGGAGGACGGGAGTTGGGTGAGCAGTTCTTC
-	TRBJ2-7	TRBV6-6	-	CASQGQYEQYF	TGTGCCAGCCAGGGCCAGTACGAGCAGTACTTC
-	TRBJ2-7	TRBV11-3	-	CASSLDKDYEQYF	TGTGCCAGCAGCTTGGACAAAGACTACGAGCAGTACTTC
once	TRBJ2-7	TRBV19	TRBD1	CASSASQGEQYF	TGTGCCAGTAGTGCCTCACAGGGGGAGCAGTACTTC